The text below deals with one TCR beta chain. No DNA is given; TCRdb re-called the 5' RACE reads and lists each CDR3 protein once. The table gives some 110,000 distinct CDR3 sequences; the top ten clones make up approximately 17% of it. Germline V gene sequence: CDR1 LGHNT, CDR2 FRNRAP. This CDR3 has 15 residues. This specimen comes from a study of T cells expressing NK-cell markers. This TCR derives from a woman between 18 and 69 years old in good health. The sample was blood T cells: a sorted CD56 or NKG2C T cell subset, CD4+ or CD8+ T cells, or bulk PBMC T cells (not recorded which). V usage is TRBV12-5 and J usage is TRBJ2-1; the D gene TCRdb calls, TRBD1, cannot be checked with no DNA. CDR3 region: CASGRQSSSYNEQFF.